Listed below are T cell receptor beta chains from one sample, sequenced in a study of patients and donors after allogeneic stem cell transplantation. TCRdb fed the RT-PCR reads into MiXCR, producing one record per CDR3 protein. The repertoire holds approximately 27,000 distinct CDR3 sequences, with 7% to 8.5% as singletons. The sequenced sample was blood, either unsorted or a sorted T cell fraction (not recorded which). These TCRs come from a human donor who was either an allogeneic HSCT recipient or a stem cell or donor lymphocyte infusion donor (not recorded which). It is not recorded whose cells these are; they may come from a transplant donor. Each CDR3 is given with its conserved first and last residue. Fields, in order: clone size, D gene, J gene, V gene, CDR3 DNA, CDR3 protein. The D gene is left open where the match is weak. Not all rows give a size; the values are once, few, many and, for expanded clones, a class.

clone_size: .; d_call: TRBD1; j_call: TRBJ1-1; v_call: TRBV6-1; cdr3_nt: TGTGCCAGCAGCCGCTCCCGACAGGGGGCGCGAGCTTTCTTT; cdr3_aa: CASSRSRQGARAFF
clone_size: few; d_call: .; j_call: TRBJ1-6; v_call: TRBV24-1; cdr3_nt: TGTGCCACCACTCATAGACCATGGGCTACCTATAATTCACCCCTCCACTTT; cdr3_aa: CATTHRPWATYNSPLHF
clone_size: many; d_call: .; j_call: TRBJ1-5; v_call: TRBV10-2; cdr3_nt: TGCGCCAGCAGTGATGGGACGATGGGACGATTTAGTCAGCCCCAGCATTTT; cdr3_aa: CASSDGTMGRFSQPQHF
clone_size: .; d_call: .; j_call: TRBJ2-2; v_call: TRBV19; cdr3_nt: TGTGCCAGTACCCGAGGGGGGGCTTCGGACACCGGGGAGCTGTTTTTT; cdr3_aa: CASTRGGASDTGELFF
clone_size: many; d_call: TRBD1; j_call: TRBJ2-7; v_call: TRBV7-9; cdr3_nt: TGTGCCAGCAGCCCACCCCTTCCGGGACAGAGCGGATACGAGCAGTACTTC; cdr3_aa: CASSPPLPGQSGYEQYF
clone_size: .; d_call: TRBD1; j_call: TRBJ2-1; v_call: TRBV7-3; cdr3_nt: TGTGCCAGCAGCTTCGGTGGGACAGGCGCAAACAATGAGCAGTTCTTC; cdr3_aa: CASSFGGTGANNEQFF
clone_size: many; d_call: .; j_call: TRBJ2-2; v_call: TRBV5-1; cdr3_nt: TGCGCCAGCAGCTTGGGCGCAAGGCCAGGCGGGGAGCTGTTTTTT; cdr3_aa: CASSLGARPGGELFF
clone_size: many; d_call: .; j_call: TRBJ2-5; v_call: TRBV18; cdr3_nt: TGTGCCAGCTCACCAACGACAGAGACCCAGTACTTC; cdr3_aa: CASSPTTETQYF
clone_size: few; d_call: .; j_call: TRBJ2-7; v_call: TRBV6-5; cdr3_nt: TGTGCCAGCAGCAAAACGGTGGGCGAGCAGTACTTC; cdr3_aa: CASSKTVGEQYF
clone_size: few; d_call: .; j_call: TRBJ2-5; v_call: TRBV3-1; cdr3_nt: TGTGCCAGCAGCCAAGTACAAGAGACCCAGTACTTC; cdr3_aa: CASSQVQETQYF
clone_size: .; d_call: .; j_call: TRBJ2-3; v_call: TRBV6-1; cdr3_nt: TGTGCCAGCACCGAATACCAAATGGGTTACGCAGATACGCAGTATTTT; cdr3_aa: CASTEYQMGYADTQYF
clone_size: many; d_call: .; j_call: TRBJ1-6; v_call: TRBV15; cdr3_nt: TGTGCCACCAGCAGAGCGGGCAGTGTAATTCGGCCCCTCCACTTT; cdr3_aa: CATSRAGSVIRPLHF
clone_size: few; d_call: .; j_call: TRBJ1-2; v_call: TRBV11-1; cdr3_nt: TGTGCCAGCAGCTTAGACCCTGGGAGGGGCGAGGCCAACTATGGCTACACCTTC; cdr3_aa: CASSLDPGRGEANYGYTF
clone_size: many; d_call: .; j_call: TRBJ1-4; v_call: TRBV5-1; cdr3_nt: TGCGCCAGCAGCTTCTCCAGATCGACATCTAATGAAAAACTGTTTTTT; cdr3_aa: CASSFSRSTSNEKLFF
clone_size: few; d_call: .; j_call: TRBJ1-5; v_call: TRBV20-1; cdr3_nt: TGCAGTGCTACCTCCGGCCCGGCGCCTCAGCCCCAGCATTTT; cdr3_aa: CSATSGPAPQPQHF
clone_size: few; d_call: .; j_call: TRBJ2-5; v_call: TRBV10-2; cdr3_nt: TGCGCCAGCAGGTTTGGGGGGCAAGAGACCCAGTACTTC; cdr3_aa: CASRFGGQETQYF
clone_size: .; d_call: .; j_call: TRBJ2-7; v_call: TRBV30; cdr3_nt: TGTGCCTGGAGTGTACTGGGGCAACCACCACCTTACGAGCAGTACTTC; cdr3_aa: CAWSVLGQPPPYEQYF
clone_size: many; d_call: TRBD2; j_call: TRBJ2-7; v_call: TRBV7-2; cdr3_nt: TGTGCCAGCAGCTTAATGGGAGGGCCGGGTGAGCAGTACTTC; cdr3_aa: CASSLMGGPGEQYF
clone_size: many; d_call: .; j_call: TRBJ1-6; v_call: TRBV21-1; cdr3_nt: TGTGCCAGCAGCAAAGTAGAGAAGAGGGCAGGATATAATTCACCCCTCCACTTT; cdr3_aa: CASSKVEKRAGYNSPLHF
clone_size: many; d_call: .; j_call: TRBJ1-5; v_call: TRBV7-9; cdr3_nt: TGTGCCAGCAGCCCCGGAGGGGGGAATCAGCCCCAGCATTTT; cdr3_aa: CASSPGGGNQPQHF
clone_size: many; d_call: TRBD1; j_call: TRBJ1-2; v_call: TRBV7-9; cdr3_nt: TGTGCCAGCAGCCAGGGACAGGGCTATGGCTACACCTTC; cdr3_aa: CASSQGQGYGYTF
clone_size: many; d_call: TRBD2; j_call: TRBJ2-1; v_call: TRBV6-2/TRBV6-3; cdr3_nt: TGTGCCAGCAGTCAATCTAGCGGGAGGCCCACACAGCTCTTC; cdr3_aa: CASSQSSGRPTQLF
clone_size: .; d_call: .; j_call: TRBJ2-7; v_call: TRBV20-1; cdr3_nt: TGCAGTGCTAGAGATCTAAGGTCCCCTTACGAGCAGTACTTC; cdr3_aa: CSARDLRSPYEQYF
clone_size: many; d_call: TRBD2; j_call: TRBJ2-1; v_call: TRBV20-1; cdr3_nt: TGCAGTGCTAATAGCGGGGGGGCTATTGGGGATGAGCAGTTCTTC; cdr3_aa: CSANSGGAIGDEQFF
clone_size: .; d_call: .; j_call: TRBJ1-2; v_call: TRBV20-1; cdr3_nt: TGCAGTGCTCCGCCGGCCTATGGCTACACCTTC; cdr3_aa: CSAPPAYGYTF
clone_size: .; d_call: TRBD2; j_call: TRBJ2-7; v_call: TRBV5-1; cdr3_nt: TGCGCCAGCAGCCTAACACTAGCGGAAACTTCGCAGCAGTACTTC; cdr3_aa: CASSLTLAETSQQYF
clone_size: .; d_call: TRBD1; j_call: TRBJ2-7; v_call: TRBV7-9; cdr3_nt: TGTGCCAGCAGCTTAGAGTGGGACAGCTCCTACGAGCAGTACTTC; cdr3_aa: CASSLEWDSSYEQYF
clone_size: many; d_call: .; j_call: TRBJ2-4; v_call: TRBV30; cdr3_nt: TGTGCCTGGGCCCTGGGTGGGGCGGGGACCATTCAGTACTTC; cdr3_aa: CAWALGGAGTIQYF
clone_size: many; d_call: .; j_call: TRBJ2-7; v_call: TRBV19; cdr3_nt: TGTGCCAGTAGCCCCCTAGGGGACGAGCAGTACTTC; cdr3_aa: CASSPLGDEQYF
clone_size: .; d_call: TRBD1; j_call: TRBJ2-7; v_call: TRBV3-1; cdr3_nt: TGTGCCAGCAGCCAAGCCGACAGGGGCCTTCAATACGAGCAGTACTTC; cdr3_aa: CASSQADRGLQYEQYF
clone_size: many; d_call: .; j_call: TRBJ1-4; v_call: TRBV20-1; cdr3_nt: TGCAGTGCTAGAGACAGGGCGAGTGAAAAACTGTTTTTT; cdr3_aa: CSARDRASEKLFF
clone_size: few; d_call: .; j_call: TRBJ1-1; v_call: TRBV25-1; cdr3_nt: TGTGCCAGCAGTGAATCCGGAGGGGCGCTCTGGTTAGCTTTCTTT; cdr3_aa: CASSESGGALWLAFF
clone_size: .; d_call: TRBD2; j_call: TRBJ2-1; v_call: TRBV7-9; cdr3_nt: TGTGCCAGCAGACTAACGCGACTAGCGGGAGAGGTCAATGAGCAGTTCTTC; cdr3_aa: CASRLTRLAGEVNEQFF
clone_size: .; d_call: TRBD2; j_call: TRBJ2-3; v_call: TRBV10-1; cdr3_nt: TGCGCCAGCAGTGCCCAAAGGTGGACTAGCGGGGGGAAGACTACAGATACGCAGTATTTT; cdr3_aa: CASSAQRWTSGGKTTDTQYF
clone_size: many; d_call: .; j_call: TRBJ2-1; v_call: TRBV11-1; cdr3_nt: TGTGCCAGCAGATCCGAACCTAGTGAGCAGTTCTTC; cdr3_aa: CASRSEPSEQFF
clone_size: .; d_call: TRBD1; j_call: TRBJ1-1; v_call: TRBV5-6; cdr3_nt: TGTGCCAGCAGCTTGGAAAGGACAGGGTTTGTCACTGAAGCTTTCTTT; cdr3_aa: CASSLERTGFVTEAFF
clone_size: few; d_call: .; j_call: TRBJ2-5; v_call: TRBV28; cdr3_nt: TGTGCCAGCAGTTTGGGTCCTCTTGGCCAGTACTTC; cdr3_aa: CASSLGPLGQYF
clone_size: many; d_call: TRBD2; j_call: TRBJ2-5; v_call: TRBV4-1; cdr3_nt: TGCGCCAGCAGCCAAGATTTAAGCGGGAGGGCCGGAGAGACCCAGTACTTC; cdr3_aa: CASSQDLSGRAGETQYF
clone_size: few; d_call: .; j_call: TRBJ1-1; v_call: TRBV28; cdr3_nt: TGTGCCAGCAGTTTCGGCAGTATGAACACTGAAGCTTTCTTT; cdr3_aa: CASSFGSMNTEAFF
clone_size: many; d_call: .; j_call: TRBJ2-7; v_call: TRBV28; cdr3_nt: TGTGCCAGCAGTTCGGCCGAGACCTACGAGCAGTACTTC; cdr3_aa: CASSSAETYEQYF
clone_size: .; d_call: TRBD1; j_call: TRBJ1-5; v_call: TRBV7-2; cdr3_nt: TGTGCCAGCAGCTTTAGGACAGGGGTCAATCAGCCCCAGCATTTT; cdr3_aa: CASSFRTGVNQPQHF
clone_size: .; d_call: .; j_call: TRBJ2-7; v_call: TRBV12-3/TRBV12-4; cdr3_nt: TGTGCCAGCAGTCATCCGGGATTAGTTTACGAGCAGTACTTC; cdr3_aa: CASSHPGLVYEQYF
clone_size: .; d_call: .; j_call: TRBJ2-1; v_call: TRBV20-1; cdr3_nt: TGCAGTGCAGAGGAGGGGGCAAGCTCCTACAATGAGCAGTTCTTC; cdr3_aa: CSAEEGASSYNEQFF
clone_size: many; d_call: .; j_call: TRBJ2-1; v_call: TRBV7-9; cdr3_nt: TGTGCCAGCAGCTTAGAGGGGCTACCTTACAATGAGCAGTTCTTC; cdr3_aa: CASSLEGLPYNEQFF